The T cell receptor (beta chain) under discussion was sequenced for a study of T cell changes during pregnancy in multiple sclerosis. The data were produced by immunoSEQ multiplex PCR, yet TCRdb's version contains in-frame clones alone and is incomplete. Of about 57,000 clones in the sample, approximately 90% were seen once. Trimming at V came to 1 base and at J to 4 bases, leaving 10 bases not matched to a gene. The CDR3 contains 17 residues. Germline V gene sequence: CDR1 SGHAT, CDR2 FQNNGV. The source was peripheral blood, collected after pregnancy. This chain connects TRBV11-2 to TRBJ2-1; TRBD2 matches at 7 bases. The sequence was obtained from a female donor in good health, enrolled as a control in a pregnancy study. The CDR3 loop is CASSLGVSGGSYNEQFF. The CDR3 DNA reads as TGTGCCAGCAGCTTAGGAGTTTCGGGGGGATCTTACAATGAGCAGTTCTTC.